This TCR beta chain was captured by sequencing in a study of cytomegalovirus exposure and HLA in healthy donors. With 6 bases clipped from V and 6 bases from J, the junction kept 3 bases outside the gene matches. This CDR3 has 13 residues. Germline V gene data show CDR1 as SEHNR and CDR2 as FQNEAQ (reference sequence). PCR amplification relied on 60 Vbeta primers (plus 13 Jbeta primers). TCRdb's table, derived via immunoSEQ multiplex PCR, lists solely in-frame clones and lacks some. The repertoire holds 74,000 or so clones, with about 80% as singletons. Comments on this clone: Its antigen is not identified.

Study-level points and caveats: The classifier, whose performance was assessed in both the original and validation cohorts, reportedly diagnosed cytomegalovirus status with high specificity and sensitivity. V- and J-gene trimming of TCR beta was linked (in a later analysis) to a missense DCLRE1C variant.

The sample was PBMCs. The receptor was derived from a man aged 50 to 60 in good health and CMV-seropositive. The chain couples TRBV7-9 to TRBJ2-1, with 9 bases identical to TRBD1. For the CDR3, the DNA is TGTGCCAGCAGTTCGGACAGGGGCAATGAGCAGTTCTTC. Encoded protein: CASSSDRGNEQFF.